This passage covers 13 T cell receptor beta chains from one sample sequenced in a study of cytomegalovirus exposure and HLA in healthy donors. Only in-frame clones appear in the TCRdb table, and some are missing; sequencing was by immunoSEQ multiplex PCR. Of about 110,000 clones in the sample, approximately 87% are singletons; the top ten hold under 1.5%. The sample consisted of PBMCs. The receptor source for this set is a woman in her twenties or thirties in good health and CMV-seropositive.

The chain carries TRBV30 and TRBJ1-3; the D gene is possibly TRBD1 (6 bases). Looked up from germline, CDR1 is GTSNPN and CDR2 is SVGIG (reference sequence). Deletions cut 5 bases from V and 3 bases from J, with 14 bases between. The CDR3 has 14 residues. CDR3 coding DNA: TGTGCCTGGCATTCGACAGGTAGTGGAAACACCATATATTTT. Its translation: CAWHSTGSGNTIYF.

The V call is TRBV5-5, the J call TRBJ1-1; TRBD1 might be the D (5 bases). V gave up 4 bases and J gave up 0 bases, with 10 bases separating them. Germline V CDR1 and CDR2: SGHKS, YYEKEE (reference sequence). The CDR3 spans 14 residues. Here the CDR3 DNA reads TGTGCCAGCAGCCCCGGACATTTGAACACTGAAGCTTTCTTT. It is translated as CASSPGHLNTEAFF.

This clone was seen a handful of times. The CDR3 spells CASRGDWYEQYF. The CDR3, as DNA: TGCGCCAGCAGGGGGGACTGGTACGAGCAGTACTTC. The chain is built from TRBV10-2 and TRBJ2-7, with a tentative D call TRBD2 (6 bases). The CDR3 covers 12 residues. The V and J ends lost 6 bases and 4 bases respectively, with 10 bases between them. Germline lookup yields CDR1 WSHSY and CDR2 SAAADI.

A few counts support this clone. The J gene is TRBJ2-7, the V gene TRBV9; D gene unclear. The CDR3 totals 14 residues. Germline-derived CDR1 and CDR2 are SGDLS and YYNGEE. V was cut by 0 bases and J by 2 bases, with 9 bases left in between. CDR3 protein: CASSVDVQTYEQYF. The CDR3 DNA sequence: TGTGCCAGCAGCGTAGATGTCCAAACCTACGAGCAGTACTTC.

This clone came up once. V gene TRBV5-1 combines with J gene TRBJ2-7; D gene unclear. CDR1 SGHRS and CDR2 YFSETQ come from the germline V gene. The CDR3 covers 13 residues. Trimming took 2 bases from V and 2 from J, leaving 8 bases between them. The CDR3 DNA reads TGCGCCAGCAGCTTTCGCACAACCTACGAGCAGTACTTC. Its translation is CASSFRTTYEQYF.

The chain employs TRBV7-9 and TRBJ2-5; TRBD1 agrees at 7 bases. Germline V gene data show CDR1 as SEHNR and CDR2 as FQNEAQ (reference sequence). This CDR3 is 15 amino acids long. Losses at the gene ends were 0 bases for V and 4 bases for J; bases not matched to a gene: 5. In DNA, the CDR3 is TGTGCCAGCAGCTTAGCGACAGGGTTAGCAGAGACCCAGTACTTC. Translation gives CASSLATGLAETQYF.

CDR3 nucleotides: TGCGCCAGCAGCTTGGCCCACAGGCGGAACACTGAAGCTTTCTTT. Amino acids: CASSLAHRRNTEAFF. The J gene is TRBJ1-1, the V gene TRBV5-1; maybe TRBD1 (5 bases). The germline V and J ends were trimmed by 0 bases and 1 base, with 10 bases remaining between them. Germline CDR1 SGHRS, CDR2 YFSETQ. This CDR3 has 15 residues.

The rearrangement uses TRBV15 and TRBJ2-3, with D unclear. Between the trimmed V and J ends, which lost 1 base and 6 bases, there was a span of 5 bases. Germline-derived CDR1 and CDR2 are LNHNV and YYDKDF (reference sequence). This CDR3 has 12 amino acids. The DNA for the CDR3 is TGTGCCACCAGCAGAGCTCAGGATACGCAGTATTTT. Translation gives CATSRAQDTQYF.

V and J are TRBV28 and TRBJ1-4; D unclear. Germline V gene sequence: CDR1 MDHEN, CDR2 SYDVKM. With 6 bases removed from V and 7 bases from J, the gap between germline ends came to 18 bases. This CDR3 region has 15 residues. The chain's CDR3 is CASREALGGGEKLFF. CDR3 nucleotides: TGTGCCAGCAGGGAGGCCTTGGGAGGCGGTGAAAAACTGTTTTTT.

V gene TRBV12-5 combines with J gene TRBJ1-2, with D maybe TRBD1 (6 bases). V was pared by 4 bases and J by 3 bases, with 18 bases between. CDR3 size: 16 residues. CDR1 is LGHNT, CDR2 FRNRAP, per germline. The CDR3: CASGWIRGGSYYGYTF. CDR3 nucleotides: TGTGCTAGTGGTTGGATTAGAGGGGGTTCCTACTATGGCTACACCTTC.

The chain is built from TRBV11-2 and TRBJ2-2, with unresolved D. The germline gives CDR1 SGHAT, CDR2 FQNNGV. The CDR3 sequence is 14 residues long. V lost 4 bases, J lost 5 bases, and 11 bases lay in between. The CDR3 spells CASSSKYMTGELFF. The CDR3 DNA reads TGTGCCAGCAGCTCCAAGTACATGACCGGGGAGCTGTTTTTT. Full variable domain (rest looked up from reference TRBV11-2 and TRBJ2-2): EAGVAQSPRYKIIEKRQSVAFWCNPISGHATLYWYQQILGQGPKLLIQFQNNGVVDDSQLPKDRFSAERLKGVDSTLKIQPAKLEDSAVYLCASSSKYMTGELFFGEGSRLTVL.

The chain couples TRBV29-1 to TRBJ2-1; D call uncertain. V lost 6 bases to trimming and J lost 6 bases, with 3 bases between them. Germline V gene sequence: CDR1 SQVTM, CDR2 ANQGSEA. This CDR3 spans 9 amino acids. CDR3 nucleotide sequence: TGCAGCGTCAGCAATGAGCAGTTCTTC. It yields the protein CSVSNEQFF.

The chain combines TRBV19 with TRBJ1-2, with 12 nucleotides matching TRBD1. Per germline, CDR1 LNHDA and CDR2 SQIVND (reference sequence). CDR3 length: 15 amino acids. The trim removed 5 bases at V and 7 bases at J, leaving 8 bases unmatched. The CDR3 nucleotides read TGTGCCAGTAGTGAACCGGGACAGGGGGCGGTTGGCTACACCTTC. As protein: CASSEPGQGAVGYTF.